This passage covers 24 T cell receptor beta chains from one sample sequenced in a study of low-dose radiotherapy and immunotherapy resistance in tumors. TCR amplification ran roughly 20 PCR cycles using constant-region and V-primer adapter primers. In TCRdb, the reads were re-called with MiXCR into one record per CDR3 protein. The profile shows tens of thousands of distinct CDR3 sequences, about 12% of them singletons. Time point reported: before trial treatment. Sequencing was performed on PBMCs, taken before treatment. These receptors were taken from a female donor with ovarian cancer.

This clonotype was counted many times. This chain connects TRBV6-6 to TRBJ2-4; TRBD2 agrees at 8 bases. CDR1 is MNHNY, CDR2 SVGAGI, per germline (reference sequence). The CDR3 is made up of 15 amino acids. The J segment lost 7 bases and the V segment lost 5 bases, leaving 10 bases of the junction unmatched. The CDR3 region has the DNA TGTGCCAGCAGTCCGTCTGACGGGAGGGTGAACATTCAGTACTTC. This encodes CASSPSDGRVNIQYF.

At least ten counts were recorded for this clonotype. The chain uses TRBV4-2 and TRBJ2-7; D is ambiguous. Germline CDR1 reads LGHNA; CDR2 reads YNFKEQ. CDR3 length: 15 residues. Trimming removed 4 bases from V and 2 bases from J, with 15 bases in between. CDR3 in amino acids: CASSPQVSSPYEQYF. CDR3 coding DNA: TGTGCCAGCAGCCCTCAAGTTAGCTCCCCCTACGAGCAGTACTTC.

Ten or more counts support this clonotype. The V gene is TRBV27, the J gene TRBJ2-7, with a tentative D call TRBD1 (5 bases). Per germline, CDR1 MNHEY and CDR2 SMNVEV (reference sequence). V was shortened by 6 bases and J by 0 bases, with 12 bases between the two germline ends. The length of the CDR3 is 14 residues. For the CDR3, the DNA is TGTGCCAGCAGCCCGACAGTTGTCTCCTACGAGCAGTACTTC. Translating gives CASSPTVVSYEQYF.

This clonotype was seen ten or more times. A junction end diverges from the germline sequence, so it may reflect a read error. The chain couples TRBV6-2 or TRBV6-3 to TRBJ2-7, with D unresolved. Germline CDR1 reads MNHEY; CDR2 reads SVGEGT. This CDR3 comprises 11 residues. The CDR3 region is CASSDSEEQYF. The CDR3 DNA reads TGTGCCAGCAGTGACTCCGAGGAGCAGTACTTC.

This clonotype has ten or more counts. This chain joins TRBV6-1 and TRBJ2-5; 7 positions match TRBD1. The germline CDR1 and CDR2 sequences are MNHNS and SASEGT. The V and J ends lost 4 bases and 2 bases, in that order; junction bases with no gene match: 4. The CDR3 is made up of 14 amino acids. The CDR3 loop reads CASSVGTVQETQYF. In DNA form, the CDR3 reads TGTGCCAGCAGTGTTGGGACAGTACAAGAGACCCAGTACTTC.

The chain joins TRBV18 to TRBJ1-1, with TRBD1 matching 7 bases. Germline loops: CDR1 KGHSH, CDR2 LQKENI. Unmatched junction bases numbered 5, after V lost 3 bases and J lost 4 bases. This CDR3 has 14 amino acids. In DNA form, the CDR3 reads TGTGCCAGCTCACCTCTGCAGGGGGGCACTGAAGCTTTCTTT. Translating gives CASSPLQGGTEAFF.

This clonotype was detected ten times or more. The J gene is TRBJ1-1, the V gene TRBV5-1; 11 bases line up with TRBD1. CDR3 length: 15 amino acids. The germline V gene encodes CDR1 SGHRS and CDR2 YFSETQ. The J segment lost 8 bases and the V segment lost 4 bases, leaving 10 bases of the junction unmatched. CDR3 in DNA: TGCGCCAGCAGCGTCGGACAGGGGGCTTACCACGAAGCTTTCTTT. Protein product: CASSVGQGAYHEAFF. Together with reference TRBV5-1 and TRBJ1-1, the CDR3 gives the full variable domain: KAGVTQTPRYLIKTRGQQVTLSCSPISGHRSVSWYQQTPGQGLQFLFEYFSETQRNKGNFPGRFSGRQFSNSRSEMNVSTLELGDSALYLCASSVGQGAYHEAFFGQGTRLTVV.

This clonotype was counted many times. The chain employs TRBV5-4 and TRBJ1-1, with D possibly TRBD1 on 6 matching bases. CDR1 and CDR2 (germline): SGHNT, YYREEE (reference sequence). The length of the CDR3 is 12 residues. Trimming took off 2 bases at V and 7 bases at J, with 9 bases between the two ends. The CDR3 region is CASSFGGLEAFF. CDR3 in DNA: TGTGCCAGCAGCTTCGGGGGCCTTGAAGCTTTCTTT.

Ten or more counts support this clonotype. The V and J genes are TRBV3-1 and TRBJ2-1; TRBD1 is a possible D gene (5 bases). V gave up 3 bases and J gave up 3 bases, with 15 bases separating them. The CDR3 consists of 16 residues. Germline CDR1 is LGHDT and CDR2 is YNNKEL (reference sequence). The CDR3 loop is CASSQGLSGFYNEQFF. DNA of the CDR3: TGTGCCAGCAGCCAGGGGCTTTCGGGTTTCTACAATGAGCAGTTCTTC.

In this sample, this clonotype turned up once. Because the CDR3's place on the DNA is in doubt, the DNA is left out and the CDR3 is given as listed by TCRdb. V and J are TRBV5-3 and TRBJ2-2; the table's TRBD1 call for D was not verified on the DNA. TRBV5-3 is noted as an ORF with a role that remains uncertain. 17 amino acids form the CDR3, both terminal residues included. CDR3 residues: CASTRSGGWDTGELFFF.

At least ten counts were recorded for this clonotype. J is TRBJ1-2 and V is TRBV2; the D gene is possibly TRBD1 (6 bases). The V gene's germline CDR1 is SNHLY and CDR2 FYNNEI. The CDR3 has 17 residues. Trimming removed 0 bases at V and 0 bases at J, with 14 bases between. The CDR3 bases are TGTGCCAGCAGTGAAGCGCTTGCACAGGGAGCTAACTATGGCTACACCTTC. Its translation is CASSEALAQGANYGYTF.

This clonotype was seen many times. The CDR3 spells CASTTGGTVSLRQYF. The CDR3 region has the DNA TGTGCCAGCACCACTGGGGGGACAGTGTCATTGAGGCAGTACTTC. The rearrangement joins TRBV11-2 to TRBJ2-7; D is possibly TRBD1 (7 bases). V was shortened by 7 bases and J by 9 bases, with 25 bases between the two germline ends. This CDR3 spans 15 amino acids. CDR1 is SGHAT, CDR2 FQNNGV, per germline.

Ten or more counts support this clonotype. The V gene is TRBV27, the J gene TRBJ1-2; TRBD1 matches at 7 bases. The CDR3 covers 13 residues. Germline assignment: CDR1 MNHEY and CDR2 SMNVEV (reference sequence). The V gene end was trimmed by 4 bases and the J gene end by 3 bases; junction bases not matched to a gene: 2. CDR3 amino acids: CASSSTGDYGYTF. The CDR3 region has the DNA TGTGCCAGCAGTTCCACAGGGGACTATGGCTACACCTTC.

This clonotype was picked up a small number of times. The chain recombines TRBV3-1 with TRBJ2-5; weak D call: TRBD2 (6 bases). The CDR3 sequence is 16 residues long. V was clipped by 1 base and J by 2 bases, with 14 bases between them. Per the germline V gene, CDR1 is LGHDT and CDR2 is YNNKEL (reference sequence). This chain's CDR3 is CASSQGWDSSQETQYF. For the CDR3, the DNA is TGTGCCAGCAGCCAAGGGTGGGACTCGTCTCAAGAGACCCAGTACTTC.

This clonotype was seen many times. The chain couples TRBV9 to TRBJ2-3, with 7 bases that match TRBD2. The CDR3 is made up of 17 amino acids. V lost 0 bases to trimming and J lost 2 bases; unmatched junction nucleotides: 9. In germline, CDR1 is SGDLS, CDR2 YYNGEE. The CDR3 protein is CASSVAASGDITDTQYF. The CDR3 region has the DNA TGTGCCAGCAGCGTAGCGGCTAGCGGAGATATCACAGATACGCAGTATTTT.

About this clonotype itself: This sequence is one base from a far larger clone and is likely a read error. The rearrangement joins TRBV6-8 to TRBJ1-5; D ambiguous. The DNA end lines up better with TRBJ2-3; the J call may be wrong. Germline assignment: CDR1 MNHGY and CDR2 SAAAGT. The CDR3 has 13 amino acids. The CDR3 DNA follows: TGTGCCAGCAGTCTCAATAGCAATCAGCCCCAGTATTTT. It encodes CASSLNSNQPQYF.

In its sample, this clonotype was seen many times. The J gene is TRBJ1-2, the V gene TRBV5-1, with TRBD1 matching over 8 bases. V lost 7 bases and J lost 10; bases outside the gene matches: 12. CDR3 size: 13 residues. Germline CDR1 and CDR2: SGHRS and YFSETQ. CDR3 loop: CASQNQGARDYTF. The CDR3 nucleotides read TGCGCCAGCCAAAATCAGGGGGCTCGAGACTACACCTTC.

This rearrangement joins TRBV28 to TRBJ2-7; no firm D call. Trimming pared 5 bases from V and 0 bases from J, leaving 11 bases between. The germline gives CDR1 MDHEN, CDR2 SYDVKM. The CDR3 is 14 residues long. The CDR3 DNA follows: TGTGCCAGCAGTCCTGGTGACCGCTCCTACGAGCAGTACTTC. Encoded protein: CASSPGDRSYEQYF. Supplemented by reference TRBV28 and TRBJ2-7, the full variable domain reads DVKVTQSSRYLVKRTGEKVFLECVQDMDHENMFWYRQDPGLGLRLIYFSYDVKMKEKGDIPEGYSVSREKKERFSLILESASTNQTSMYLCASSPGDRSYEQYFGPGTRLTVT.

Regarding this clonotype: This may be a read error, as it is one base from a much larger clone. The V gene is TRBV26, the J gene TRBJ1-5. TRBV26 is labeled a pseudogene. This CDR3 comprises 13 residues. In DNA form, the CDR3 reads TGTGGCAGCGGGATGGGGTATAATCAGCCCCAGCATTTT. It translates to CGSGMGYNQPQHF.

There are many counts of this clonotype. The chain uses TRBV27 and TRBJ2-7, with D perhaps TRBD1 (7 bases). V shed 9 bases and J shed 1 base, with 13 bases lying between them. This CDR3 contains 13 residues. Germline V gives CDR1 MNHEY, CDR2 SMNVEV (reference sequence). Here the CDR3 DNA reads TGTGCCAGTTACCCAGGGGGGTCCTACGAGCAGTACTTC. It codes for CASYPGGSYEQYF.

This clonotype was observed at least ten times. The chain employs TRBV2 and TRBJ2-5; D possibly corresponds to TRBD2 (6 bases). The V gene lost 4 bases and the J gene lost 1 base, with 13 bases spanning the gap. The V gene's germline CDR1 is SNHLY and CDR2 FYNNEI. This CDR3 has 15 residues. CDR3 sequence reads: CASSAQAGSQETQYF. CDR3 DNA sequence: TGTGCCAGCAGTGCTCAAGCGGGTTCCCAAGAGACCCAGTACTTC.

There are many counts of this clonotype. DNA for the CDR3: TGTGCCAGCAGCTCAGCCAGGGAAAATCCCTACGAGCAGTACTTC. This encodes CASSSARENPYEQYF. The genes are TRBV7-2 and TRBJ2-7, with D perhaps matching TRBD1 (5 bases). Germline CDR1 and CDR2: SGHTA and FQGNSA. CDR3 length: 15 amino acids. V lost 4 bases and J lost 2, with 15 bases in between.

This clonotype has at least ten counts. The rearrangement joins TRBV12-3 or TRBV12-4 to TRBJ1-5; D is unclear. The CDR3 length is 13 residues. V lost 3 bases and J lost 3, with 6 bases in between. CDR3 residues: CASSFGPNQPQHF. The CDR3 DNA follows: TGTGCCAGCAGTTTCGGTCCCAATCAGCCCCAGCATTTT.

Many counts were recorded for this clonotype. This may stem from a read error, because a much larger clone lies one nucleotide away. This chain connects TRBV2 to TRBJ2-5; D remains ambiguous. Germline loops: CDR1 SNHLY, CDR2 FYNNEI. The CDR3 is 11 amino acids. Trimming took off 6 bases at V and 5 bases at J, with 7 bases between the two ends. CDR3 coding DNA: TGTGCCAGCAGCCCCCACGAGACCCAGTACTTC. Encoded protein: CASSPHETQYF.